This entry concerns a single TCR beta chain. Its specificity is unknown. Each CD8+ T cell subset was flow-sorted in triplicate. Every sort contained 270,000 or so cells. Carrying UMI labels, the TRB cDNA libraries were prepared through 5' RACE. Reanalyzing the 5' RACE reads, TCRdb keeps one entry per CDR3 protein, without DNA. This table holds some 150,000 distinct CDR3 sequences. The CDR3 totals 16 residues. The entry originates in a study of CXCR3-negative and CXCR3-positive naive CD8 T cells. General observations from the study: Memory CD8+ cells showed much lower diversity, while both naive subsets were comparably high. TRBV-TRBJ usage was alike in naive CXCR3-negative and CXCR3-positive cells but differed in memory cells. Naive cells with CXCR3 showed TRB CDR3s that were more hydrophobic than those in CXCR3-negative naive cells.

The sequence was collected from a human donor in good health. Some clones in this sample may be carry-over from other donors' samples. The chain is built from TRBV12-3 or TRBV12-4 and TRBJ2-7; TCRdb reports TRBD1, a call that lacks DNA to check it against. Specimen: naive CXCR3+ CD8+ T cells from blood. Subset of the sample: CD45RO-CCR7+CD27+CD95- naive CD8+ T cells expressing CXCR3 (TNR3+). This CDR3 is CASRRSGDRDKYEQYF.